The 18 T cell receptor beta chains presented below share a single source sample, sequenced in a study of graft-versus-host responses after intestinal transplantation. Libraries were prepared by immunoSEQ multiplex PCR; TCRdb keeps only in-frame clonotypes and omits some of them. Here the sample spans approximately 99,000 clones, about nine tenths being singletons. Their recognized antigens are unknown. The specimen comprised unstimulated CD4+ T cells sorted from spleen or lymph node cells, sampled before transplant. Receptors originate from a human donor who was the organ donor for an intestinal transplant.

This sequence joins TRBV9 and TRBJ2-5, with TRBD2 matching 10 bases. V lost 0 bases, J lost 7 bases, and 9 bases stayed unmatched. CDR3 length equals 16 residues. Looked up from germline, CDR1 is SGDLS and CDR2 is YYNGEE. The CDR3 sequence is CASSVVGSGGYVTQYF. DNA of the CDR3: TGTGCCAGCAGCGTAGTCGGTAGCGGGGGGTATGTGACCCAGTACTTC.

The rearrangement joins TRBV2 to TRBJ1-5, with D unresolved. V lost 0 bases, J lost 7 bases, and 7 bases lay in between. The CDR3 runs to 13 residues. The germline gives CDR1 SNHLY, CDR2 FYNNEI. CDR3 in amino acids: CASSEAVVQPQHF. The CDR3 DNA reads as TGTGCCAGCAGTGAAGCAGTAGTACAGCCCCAGCATTTT.

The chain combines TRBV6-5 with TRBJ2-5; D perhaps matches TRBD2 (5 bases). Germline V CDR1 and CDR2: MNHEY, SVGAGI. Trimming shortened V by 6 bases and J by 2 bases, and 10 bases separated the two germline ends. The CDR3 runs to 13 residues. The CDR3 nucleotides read TGTGCCAGCAGCCCTCCGGGGCAAGAGACCCAGTACTTC. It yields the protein CASSPPGQETQYF.

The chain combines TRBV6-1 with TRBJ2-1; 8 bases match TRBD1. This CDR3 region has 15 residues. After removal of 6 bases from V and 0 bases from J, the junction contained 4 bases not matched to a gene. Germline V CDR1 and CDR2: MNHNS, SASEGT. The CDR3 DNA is TGTGCCAGCAGCAGACAGGGGAGCTCCTACAATGAGCAGTTCTTC. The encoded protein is CASSRQGSSYNEQFF.

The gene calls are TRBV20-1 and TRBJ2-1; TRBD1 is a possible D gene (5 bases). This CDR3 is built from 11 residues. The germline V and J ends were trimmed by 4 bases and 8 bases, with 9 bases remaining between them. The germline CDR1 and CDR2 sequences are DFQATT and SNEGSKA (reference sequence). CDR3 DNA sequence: TGCAGTGCTAAGGGGCGCGATGAGCAGTTCTTC. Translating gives CSAKGRDEQFF.

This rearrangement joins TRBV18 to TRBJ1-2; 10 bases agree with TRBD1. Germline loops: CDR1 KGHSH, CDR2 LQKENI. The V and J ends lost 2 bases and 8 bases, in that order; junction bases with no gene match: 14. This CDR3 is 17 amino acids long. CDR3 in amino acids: CASSPTTSGQGLRGYTF. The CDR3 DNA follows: TGTGCCAGCTCACCAACCACATCGGGACAGGGGTTGAGGGGCTACACCTTC. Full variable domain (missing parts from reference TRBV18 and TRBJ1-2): NAGVMQNPRHLVRRRGQEARLRCSPMKGHSHVYWYRQLPEEGLKFMVYLQKENIIDESGMPKERFSAEFPKEGPSILRIQQVVRGDSAAYFCASSPTTSGQGLRGYTFGSGTRLTVV.

CDR3 bases: TGTGCCAGCAGTTCAAGGGGGCGCAGGAATGGCTACACCTTC. Protein sequence: CASSSRGRRNGYTF. The chain uses TRBV6-6 and TRBJ1-2; 7 positions agree with TRBD1. CDR1 is MNHNY and CDR2 is SVGAGI in the germline V gene (reference sequence). V gave up 4 bases and J gave up 6 bases; unmatched junction bases: 8. The CDR3 is 14 amino acids.

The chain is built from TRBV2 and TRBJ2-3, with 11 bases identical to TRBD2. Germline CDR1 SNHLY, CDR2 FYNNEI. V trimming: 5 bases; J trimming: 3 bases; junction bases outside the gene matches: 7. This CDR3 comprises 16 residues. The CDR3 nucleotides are TGTGCCAGCAGTATACTAGCGGGGGCCCTTACAGATACGCAGTATTTT. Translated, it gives CASSILAGALTDTQYF.

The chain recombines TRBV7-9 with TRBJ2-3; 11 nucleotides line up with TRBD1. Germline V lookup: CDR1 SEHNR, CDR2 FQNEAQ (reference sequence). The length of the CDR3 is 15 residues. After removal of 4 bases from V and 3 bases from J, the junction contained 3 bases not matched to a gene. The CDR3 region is CASSSGTGGTDTQYF. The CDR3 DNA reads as TGTGCCAGCAGCTCCGGGACAGGGGGTACAGATACGCAGTATTTT.

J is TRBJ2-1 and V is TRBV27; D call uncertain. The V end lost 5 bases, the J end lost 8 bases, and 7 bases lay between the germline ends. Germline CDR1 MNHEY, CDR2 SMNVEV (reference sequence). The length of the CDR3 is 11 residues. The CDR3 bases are TGTGCCAGCAGTCATCTATATGAGCAGTTCTTC. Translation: CASSHLYEQFF.

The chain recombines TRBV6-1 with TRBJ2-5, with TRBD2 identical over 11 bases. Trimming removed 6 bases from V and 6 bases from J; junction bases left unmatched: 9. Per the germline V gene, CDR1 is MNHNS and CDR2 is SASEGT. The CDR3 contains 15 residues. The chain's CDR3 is CASRFGLAGWKTQYF. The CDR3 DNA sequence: TGTGCCAGCAGGTTTGGACTAGCGGGTTGGAAGACCCAGTACTTC.

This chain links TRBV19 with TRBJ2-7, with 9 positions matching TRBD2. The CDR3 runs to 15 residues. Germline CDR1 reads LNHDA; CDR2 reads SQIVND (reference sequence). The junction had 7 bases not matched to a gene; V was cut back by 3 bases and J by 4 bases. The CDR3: CASSIGAGGVYEQYF. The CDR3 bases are TGTGCCAGTAGTATCGGAGCGGGGGGAGTTTACGAGCAGTACTTC.

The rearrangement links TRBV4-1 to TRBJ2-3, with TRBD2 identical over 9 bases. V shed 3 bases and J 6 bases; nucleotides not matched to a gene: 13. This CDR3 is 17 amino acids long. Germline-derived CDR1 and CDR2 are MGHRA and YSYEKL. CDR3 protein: CASSHSGASGVSDTQYF. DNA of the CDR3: TGCGCCAGCAGCCACTCAGGGGCTAGCGGGGTCTCGGATACGCAGTATTTT.

The CDR3 coding sequence is TGTGCCAGCAGTTCCGGGACAGGGTTGGCTTTCTTT. It is translated as CASSSGTGLAFF. The gene calls are TRBV6-5 and TRBJ1-1; 9 nucleotides match TRBD1. Per the germline V gene, CDR1 is MNHEY and CDR2 is SVGAGI. This CDR3 has 12 amino acids. Trimming removed 4 bases from V and 11 bases from J; junction bases left unmatched: 5.

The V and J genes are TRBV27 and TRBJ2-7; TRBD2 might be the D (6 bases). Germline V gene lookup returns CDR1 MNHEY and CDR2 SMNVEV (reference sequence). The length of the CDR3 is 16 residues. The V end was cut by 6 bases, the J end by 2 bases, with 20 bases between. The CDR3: CASRRGTVFGAYEQYF. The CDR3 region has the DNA TGTGCCAGCAGGCGGGGCACGGTCTTCGGGGCCTACGAGCAGTACTTC.

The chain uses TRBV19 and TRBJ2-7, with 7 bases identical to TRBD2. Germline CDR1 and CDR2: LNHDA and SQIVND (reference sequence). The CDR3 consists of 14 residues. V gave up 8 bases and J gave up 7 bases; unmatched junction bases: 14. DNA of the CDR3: TGTGCCAGTGAGAAACGGGGGGAGCTGGGAGAGCAGTACTTC. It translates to CASEKRGELGEQYF.

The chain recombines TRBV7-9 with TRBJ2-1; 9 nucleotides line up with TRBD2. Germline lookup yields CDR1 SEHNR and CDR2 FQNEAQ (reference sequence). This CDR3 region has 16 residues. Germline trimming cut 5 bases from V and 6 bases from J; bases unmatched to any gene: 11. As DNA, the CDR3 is TGTGCCAGCAGCACTCGTCTAGCGGGGCCCACCAATGAGCAGTTCTTC. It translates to CASSTRLAGPTNEQFF.

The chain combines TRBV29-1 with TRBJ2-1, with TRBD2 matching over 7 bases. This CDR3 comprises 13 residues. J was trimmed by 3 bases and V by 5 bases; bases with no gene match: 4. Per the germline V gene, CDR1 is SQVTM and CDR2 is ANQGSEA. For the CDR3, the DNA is TGCAGCGTTAGGACTAGATACTACAATGAGCAGTTCTTC. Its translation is CSVRTRYYNEQFF.